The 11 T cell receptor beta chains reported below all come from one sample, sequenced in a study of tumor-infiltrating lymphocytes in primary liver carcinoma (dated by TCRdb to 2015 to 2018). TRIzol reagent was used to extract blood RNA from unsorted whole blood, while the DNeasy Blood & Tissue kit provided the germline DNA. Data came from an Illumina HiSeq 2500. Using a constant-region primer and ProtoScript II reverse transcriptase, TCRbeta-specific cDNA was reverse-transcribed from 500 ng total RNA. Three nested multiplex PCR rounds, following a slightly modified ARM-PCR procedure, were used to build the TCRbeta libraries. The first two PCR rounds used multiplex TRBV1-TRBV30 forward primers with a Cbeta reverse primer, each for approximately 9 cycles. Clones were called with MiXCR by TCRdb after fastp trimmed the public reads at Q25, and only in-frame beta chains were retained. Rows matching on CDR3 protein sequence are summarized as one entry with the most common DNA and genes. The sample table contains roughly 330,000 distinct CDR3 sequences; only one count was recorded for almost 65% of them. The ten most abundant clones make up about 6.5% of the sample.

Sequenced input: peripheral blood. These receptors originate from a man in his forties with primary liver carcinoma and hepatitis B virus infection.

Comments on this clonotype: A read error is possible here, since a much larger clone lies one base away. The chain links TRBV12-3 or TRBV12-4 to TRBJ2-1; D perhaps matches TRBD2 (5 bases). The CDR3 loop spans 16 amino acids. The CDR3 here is CVSSPAGVGTYNEQFF. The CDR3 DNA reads TGTGTCAGCAGCCCCGCCGGGGTGGGGACCTACAATGAGCAGTTCTTC.

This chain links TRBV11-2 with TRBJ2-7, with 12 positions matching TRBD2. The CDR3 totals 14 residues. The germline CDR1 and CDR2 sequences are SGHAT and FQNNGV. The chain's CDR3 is CASGNTLAGGEQYF. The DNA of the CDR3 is TGTGCTAGCGGCAATACACTAGCGGGAGGCGAGCAGTACTTC.

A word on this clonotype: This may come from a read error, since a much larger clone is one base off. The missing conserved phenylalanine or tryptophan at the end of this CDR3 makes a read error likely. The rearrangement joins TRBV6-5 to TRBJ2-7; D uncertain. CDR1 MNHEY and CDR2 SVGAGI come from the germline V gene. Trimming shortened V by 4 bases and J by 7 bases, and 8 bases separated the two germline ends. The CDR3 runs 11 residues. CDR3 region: CASSSPREQYS. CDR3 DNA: TGTGCCAGCAGTTCCCCACGGGAGCAGTACTCC.

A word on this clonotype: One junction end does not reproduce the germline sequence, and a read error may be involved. The CDR3 sequence is CASSLDLWNTQAFF. The DNA of the CDR3 is TGTGCCAGCAGCTTAGATCTATGGAACACTCAAGCTTTCTTT. This chain uses TRBV5-5 with TRBJ1-1; D gene ambiguous. Germline V gene data show CDR1 as SGHKS and CDR2 as YYEKEE (reference sequence). The CDR3 contains 14 residues.

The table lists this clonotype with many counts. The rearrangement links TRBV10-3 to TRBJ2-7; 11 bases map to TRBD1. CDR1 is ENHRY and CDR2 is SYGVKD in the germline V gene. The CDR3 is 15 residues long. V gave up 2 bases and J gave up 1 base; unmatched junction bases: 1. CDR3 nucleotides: TGTGCCATCAGTGAGGGGACAGGGGGATCCTACGAGCAGTACTTC. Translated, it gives CAISEGTGGSYEQYF.

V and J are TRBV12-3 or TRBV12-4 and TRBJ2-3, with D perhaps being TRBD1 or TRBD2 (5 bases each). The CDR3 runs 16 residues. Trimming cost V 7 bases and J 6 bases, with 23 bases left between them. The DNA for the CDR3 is TGTGCCAGCAATCCGTGGGGGAAGGGGCCAGGCGATACGCAGTATTTT. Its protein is CASNPWGKGPGDTQYF.

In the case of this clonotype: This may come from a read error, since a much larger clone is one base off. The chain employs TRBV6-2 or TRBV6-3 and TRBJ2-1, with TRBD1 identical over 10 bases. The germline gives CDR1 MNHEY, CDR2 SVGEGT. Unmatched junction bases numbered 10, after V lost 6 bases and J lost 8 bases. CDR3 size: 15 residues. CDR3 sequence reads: CASRGSGTGADEQFF. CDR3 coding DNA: TGTGCCAGCAGAGGATCCGGGACAGGGGCTGATGAGCAGTTCTTC.

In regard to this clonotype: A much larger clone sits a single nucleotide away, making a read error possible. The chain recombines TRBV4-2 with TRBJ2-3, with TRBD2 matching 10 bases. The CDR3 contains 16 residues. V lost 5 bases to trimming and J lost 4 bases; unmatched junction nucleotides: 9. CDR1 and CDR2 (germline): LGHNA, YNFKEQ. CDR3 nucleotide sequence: TGTGCCAGCAGCAGGTTAGCGGGAGGATCCTCAGATACGCAGTATTTT. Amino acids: CASSRLAGGSSDTQYF.

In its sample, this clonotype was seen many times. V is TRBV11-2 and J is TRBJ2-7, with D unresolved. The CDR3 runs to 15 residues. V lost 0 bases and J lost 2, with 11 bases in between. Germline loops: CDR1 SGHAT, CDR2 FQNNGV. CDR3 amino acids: CASSLDLPKTYEQYF. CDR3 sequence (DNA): TGTGCCAGCAGCTTAGATCTTCCCAAGACCTACGAGCAGTACTTC.

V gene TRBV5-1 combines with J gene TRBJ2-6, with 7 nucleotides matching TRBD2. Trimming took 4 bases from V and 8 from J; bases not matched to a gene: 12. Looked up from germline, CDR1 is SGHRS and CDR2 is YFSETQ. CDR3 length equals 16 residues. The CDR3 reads CASSRVASGGTNVLTF. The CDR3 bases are TGCGCCAGCAGCCGCGTAGCATCCGGGGGGACCAACGTCCTGACTTTC.

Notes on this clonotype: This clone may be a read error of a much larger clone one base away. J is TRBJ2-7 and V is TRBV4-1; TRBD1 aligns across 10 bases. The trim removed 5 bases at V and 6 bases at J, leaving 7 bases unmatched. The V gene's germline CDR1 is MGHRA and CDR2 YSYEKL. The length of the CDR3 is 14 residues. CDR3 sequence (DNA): TGCGCCAGCAGCAACGATGGGACAGGGGTCGAGCAGTACTTC. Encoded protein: CASSNDGTGVEQYF.